The next 24 T cell receptor beta chains were all read from a single sample in a study of cytomegalovirus exposure and HLA in healthy donors. Profiled with immunoSEQ multiplex PCR; TCRdb holds only in-frame clones, not every one. The table lists 150,000 to 200,000 clones, 86% of them singletons. What was sequenced was PBMCs. The receptors originated from a woman aged 18-29 years in good health and CMV-seronegative.

The rearrangement joins TRBV9 to TRBJ1-2; 7 bases line up with TRBD1. The junction had 13 bases not matched to a gene; V was cut back by 0 bases and J by 11 bases. This CDR3 is 15 amino acids long. CDR1 is SGDLS and CDR2 is YYNGEE in the germline V gene. CDR3 DNA: TGTGCCAGCAGCGTAGGGAACAGGGGATGGTTCTATTACACCTTC. This sequence encodes CASSVGNRGWFYYTF.

This rearrangement joins TRBV9 to TRBJ1-2; no clear D. The CDR3 spans 15 residues. Trimming pared 0 bases from V and 0 bases from J, leaving 9 bases between. The germline V gene encodes CDR1 SGDLS and CDR2 YYNGEE. The CDR3 loop is CASSVGRGANYGYTF. The CDR3 coding sequence is TGTGCCAGCAGCGTAGGAAGAGGAGCTAACTATGGCTACACCTTC.

This chain links TRBV7-7 with TRBJ2-1, with no clear D. CDR1 and CDR2 (germline): SSHAT, FNYEAQ (reference sequence). The CDR3 extends over 13 amino acids. Deletions cut 1 base from V and 6 bases from J, with 7 bases between. CDR3 protein: CASSLGISNEQFF. The CDR3, as DNA: TGTGCCAGCAGCTTAGGTATTAGCAATGAGCAGTTCTTC.

The chain joins TRBV7-2 to TRBJ1-2, with 7 bases lining up with TRBD1. J lost 8 bases, V lost 4 bases, and 4 bases had no gene match. CDR1 SGHTA and CDR2 FQGNSA come from the germline V gene. The CDR3 length is 12 residues. CDR3 coding DNA: TGTGCCAGCAGCTCCACAGGGGCCGGCTACACCTTC. Translated: CASSSTGAGYTF.

This chain uses TRBV25-1 with TRBJ1-1, with 7 bases matching TRBD1. The junction had 6 bases not matched to a gene; V was cut back by 3 bases and J by 2 bases. CDR3 size: 15 residues. The germline CDR1 and CDR2 sequences are MGHDK and SYGVNS. The CDR3 DNA follows: TGTGCCAGCAGTGAGCACAGGGGAGGAAACACTGAAGCTTTCTTT. Translation gives CASSEHRGGNTEAFF.

J is TRBJ2-6 and V is TRBV7-6; D gene unclear. CDR1 and CDR2 from the germline V gene are SGHVS and FNYEAQ. The V gene lost 3 bases and the J gene lost 4 bases, with 13 bases spanning the gap. The CDR3 length is 16 residues. The DNA for the CDR3 is TGTGCCAGCAGCTTCTCGAGTGCGAGAGGGGCCAACGTCCTGACTTTC. It yields the protein CASSFSSARGANVLTF.

J is TRBJ1-1 and V is TRBV19; 7 bases agree with TRBD1. V was pared by 10 bases and J by 0 bases, with 8 bases of the junction left unmatched. This CDR3 is 14 amino acids long. Germline V gene lookup returns CDR1 LNHDA and CDR2 SQIVND (reference sequence). CDR3 DNA: TGTGCCACCGAATCGGGACAGATGAACACTGAAGCTTTCTTT. Translated, it gives CATESGQMNTEAFF. The complete variable domain, with remaining parts taken from reference TRBV19 and TRBJ1-1, reads DGGITQSPKYLFRKEGQNVTLSCEQNLNHDAMYWYRQDPGQGLRLIYYSQIVNDFQKGDIAEGYSVSREKKESFPLTVTSAQKNPTAFYLCATESGQMNTEAFFGQGTRLTVV.

The genes are TRBV19 and TRBJ2-2, with D tentatively TRBD2 (6 bases). CDR1 and CDR2 (germline): LNHDA, SQIVND (reference sequence). The ends were cut back, 9 bases at V and 4 bases at J, with 15 bases in the middle. The CDR3 totals 14 residues. CDR3 in amino acids: CASLRAGSTGELFF. CDR3 bases: TGTGCCAGCCTGAGGGCGGGGAGCACCGGGGAGCTGTTTTTT.

This rearrangement joins TRBV5-1 to TRBJ2-3, with 9 nucleotides matching TRBD2. V lost 8 bases, J lost 5 bases, and 15 bases stayed unmatched. There are 16 residues in the CDR3. In germline, CDR1 is SGHRS, CDR2 YFSETQ. CDR3 sequence (DNA): TGCGCCAGTTCCTTCAACTTAGCGGGGGTGGGAGATACGCAGTATTTT. It yields the protein CASSFNLAGVGDTQYF.

This clone appeared a few times. CDR3 loop: CASSQDPPSYGYTF. The CDR3 bases are TGCGCCAGCAGCCAAGATCCCCCTAGCTATGGCTACACCTTC. The rearrangement uses TRBV4-1 and TRBJ1-2, with D uncertain. The CDR3 consists of 14 residues. Germline loops: CDR1 MGHRA, CDR2 YSYEKL. V lost 0 bases, J lost 4 bases, and 9 bases lay in between.

The rearrangement uses TRBV7-9 and TRBJ1-2, with D perhaps TRBD1 (6 bases). Germline values: CDR1 SEHNR, CDR2 FQNEAQ (reference sequence). Deletions cut 7 bases from V and 8 bases from J, with 14 bases between. This CDR3 has 12 residues. The CDR3 nucleotides read TGTGCCAGCACCTCGGGGGGCGGCGGCTACACCTTC. Its translation: CASTSGGGGYTF.

This clone was detected only a few times. This chain connects TRBV27 to TRBJ1-5; D is ambiguous. The CDR3 covers 13 residues. Germline V gene lookup returns CDR1 MNHEY and CDR2 SMNVEV (reference sequence). V was pared by 3 bases and J by 3 bases, with 6 bases between. CDR3 sequence: CASSFYFNQPQHF. CDR3 sequence (DNA): TGTGCCAGCAGTTTCTACTTCAATCAGCCCCAGCATTTT.

The chain recombines TRBV7-2 with TRBJ2-3; tentatively, D is TRBD1 (6 bases). The CDR3 runs 14 residues. V was clipped by 5 bases and J by 5 bases, with 14 bases between them. In germline, CDR1 is SGHTA, CDR2 FQGNSA. The CDR3 loop is CASSTRGRGDTQYF. The DNA for the CDR3 is TGTGCCAGCAGCACCAGGGGTCGCGGAGATACGCAGTATTTT.

The chain joins TRBV5-1 to TRBJ2-2; TRBD2 matches 10 bases. The CDR3 runs 15 residues. V was pared by 5 bases and J by 2 bases, with 3 bases of the junction left unmatched. Germline values: CDR1 SGHRS, CDR2 YFSETQ. The CDR3 protein is CASSLAGENTGELFF. The CDR3, as DNA: TGCGCCAGCAGTCTAGCGGGAGAAAACACCGGGGAGCTGTTTTTT.

The chain has TRBV10-2 and TRBJ2-7; 7 bases agree with TRBD1. Germline values: CDR1 WSHSY, CDR2 SAAADI. CDR3 size: 14 residues. After removal of 8 bases from V and 3 bases from J, the junction contained 10 bases not matched to a gene. The CDR3 nucleotides are TGCGCCAGCGAGACTCGACAGGGTGGCTACGAGCAGTACTTC. It encodes CASETRQGGYEQYF.

The chain has TRBV6-1 and TRBJ2-6; 14 nucleotides match TRBD2. V lost 2 bases to trimming and J lost 2 bases; unmatched junction nucleotides: 2. The CDR3 consists of 18 residues. The germline V gene has CDR1 MNHNS and CDR2 SASEGT. CDR3 nucleotide sequence: TGTGCCAGCAGTGAAAGGGGACTAGCGGGAGCTGGGGCCAACGTCCTGACTTTC. Protein sequence: CASSERGLAGAGANVLTF.

J is TRBJ2-7 and V is TRBV4-1; TRBD2 is a possible D gene (5 bases). This CDR3 has 14 residues. Trimming removed 3 bases at V and 9 bases at J, with 18 bases between. Germline V lookup: CDR1 MGHRA, CDR2 YSYEKL. CDR3 bases: TGCGCCAGCAGCCACGGGCCAGCCTACGAGGGGCAGTACTTC. Translating gives CASSHGPAYEGQYF.

The chain links TRBV6-5 to TRBJ1-1, with 7 bases that match TRBD1. Trimming removed 5 bases from V and 10 bases from J; junction bases left unmatched: 10. This CDR3 has 13 residues. Germline V gene lookup returns CDR1 MNHEY and CDR2 SVGAGI. CDR3 bases: TGTGCCAGCAGTCAGGAACAGGGGATTAGAGCTTTCTTT. It yields the protein CASSQEQGIRAFF.

This sequence joins TRBV7-2 and TRBJ2-1; D possibly corresponds to TRBD1 (5 bases). The CDR3 covers 16 residues. Between the trimmed V and J ends, which lost 4 bases and 5 bases, there was a span of 18 bases. Germline V lookup: CDR1 SGHTA, CDR2 FQGNSA. CDR3 sequence (DNA): TGTGCCAGCAGCTCTAGGCCTCCTCTGGGGCACAATGAGCAGTTCTTC. Translating gives CASSSRPPLGHNEQFF.

The rearrangement links TRBV19 to TRBJ1-5; maybe TRBD1 (6 bases). This CDR3 is built from 15 residues. The germline V gene encodes CDR1 LNHDA and CDR2 SQIVND (reference sequence). Trimming shortened V by 2 bases and J by 4 bases, and 12 bases separated the two germline ends. CDR3 region: CASSIQGRGNQPQHF. CDR3 DNA sequence: TGTGCCAGTAGTATACAGGGGAGGGGGAATCAGCCCCAGCATTTT.

The chain recombines TRBV27 with TRBJ1-3; 7 bases are a match to TRBD1. J was trimmed by 2 bases and V by 5 bases; bases with no gene match: 6. The CDR3 totals 15 residues. Germline CDR1 is MNHEY and CDR2 is SMNVEV (reference sequence). This CDR3 is CASSPDRVPGNTIYF. The CDR3 nucleotides read TGTGCCAGCAGTCCAGACAGGGTCCCTGGAAACACCATATATTTT.

CDR3 in amino acids: CAITTGRGYEQYF. CDR3 DNA: TGTGCCATCACTACCGGCAGGGGGTACGAGCAGTACTTC. The chain joins TRBV10-3 to TRBJ2-7; TRBD1 matches 7 bases. The CDR3 spans 13 residues. The J segment lost 4 bases and the V segment lost 7 bases, leaving 7 bases of the junction unmatched. Per germline, CDR1 ENHRY and CDR2 SYGVKD.

The chain has TRBV18 and TRBJ2-3, with TRBD2 matching 16 bases. CDR3 length: 22 residues. CDR1 KGHSH and CDR2 LQKENI come from the germline V gene. J lost 3 bases, V lost 0 bases, and 15 bases had no gene match. The CDR3 reads CASSPPFQPGLAGGWMTDTQYF. CDR3 nucleotide sequence: TGTGCCAGCTCACCACCGTTCCAACCGGGACTAGCGGGAGGGTGGATGACAGATACGCAGTATTTT.

The chain combines TRBV5-1 with TRBJ2-5; 11 nucleotides match TRBD1. CDR1 and CDR2 (germline): SGHRS, YFSETQ. V dropped 4 bases and J dropped 5; count of bases not matched to a gene: 7. This CDR3 region has 15 residues. The CDR3 DNA sequence: TGCGCCAGCAGCCCGCGGACAGGGGGCCTGGAGACCCAGTACTTC. Translated, it gives CASSPRTGGLETQYF.